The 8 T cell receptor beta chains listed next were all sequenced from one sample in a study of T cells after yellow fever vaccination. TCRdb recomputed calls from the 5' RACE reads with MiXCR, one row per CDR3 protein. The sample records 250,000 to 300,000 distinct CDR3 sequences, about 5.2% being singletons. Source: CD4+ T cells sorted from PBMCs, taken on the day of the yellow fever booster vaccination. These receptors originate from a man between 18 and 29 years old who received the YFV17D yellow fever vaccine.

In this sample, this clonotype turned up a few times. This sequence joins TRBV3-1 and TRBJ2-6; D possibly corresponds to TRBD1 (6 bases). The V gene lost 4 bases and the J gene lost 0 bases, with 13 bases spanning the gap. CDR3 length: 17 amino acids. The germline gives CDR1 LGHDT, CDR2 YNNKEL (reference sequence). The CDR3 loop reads CASSPKGHSSGANVLTF. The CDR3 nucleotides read TGTGCCAGCAGCCCCAAGGGACATAGCTCTGGGGCCAACGTCCTGACTTTC. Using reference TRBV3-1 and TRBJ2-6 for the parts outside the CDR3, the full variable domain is DTAVSQTPKYLVTQMGNDKSIKCEQNLGHDTMYWYKQDSKKFLKIMFSYNNKELIINETVPNRFSPKSPDKAHLNLHINSLELGDSAVYFCASSPKGHSSGANVLTFGAGSRLTVL.

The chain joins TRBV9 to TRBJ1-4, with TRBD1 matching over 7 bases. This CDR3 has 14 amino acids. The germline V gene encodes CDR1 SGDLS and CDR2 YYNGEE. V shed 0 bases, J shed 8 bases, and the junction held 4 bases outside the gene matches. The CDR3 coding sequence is TGTGCCAGCAGCGTAGATAGGGGGCAAGAAAAACTGTTTTTT. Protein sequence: CASSVDRGQEKLFF. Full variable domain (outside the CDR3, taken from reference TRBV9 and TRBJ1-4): DSGVTQTPKHLITATGQRVTLRCSPRSGDLSVYWYQQSLDQGLQFLIQYYNGEERAKGNILERFSAQQFPDLHSELNLSSLELGDSALYFCASSVDRGQEKLFFGSGTQLSVL.

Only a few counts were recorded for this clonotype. The CDR3 is CSARDPRTDTQYF. CDR3 in DNA: TGCAGTGCTAGAGATCCCCGCACAGATACGCAGTATTTT. The J gene is TRBJ2-3, the V gene TRBV20-1; the D is unclear. V was clipped by 0 bases and J by 1 base, with 5 bases between them. The germline CDR1 and CDR2 sequences are DFQATT and SNEGSKA (reference sequence). CDR3 length: 13 residues.

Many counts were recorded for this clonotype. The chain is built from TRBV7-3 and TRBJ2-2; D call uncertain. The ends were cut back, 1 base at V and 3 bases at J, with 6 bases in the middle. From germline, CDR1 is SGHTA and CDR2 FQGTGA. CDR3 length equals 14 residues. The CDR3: CASSLNGYTGELFF. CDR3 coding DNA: TGTGCCAGCAGCTTAAACGGCTACACCGGGGAGCTGTTTTTT.

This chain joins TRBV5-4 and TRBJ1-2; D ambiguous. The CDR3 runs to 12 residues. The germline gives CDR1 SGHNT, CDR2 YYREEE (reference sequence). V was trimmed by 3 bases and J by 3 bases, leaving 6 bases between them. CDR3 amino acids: CASSSPDYGYTF. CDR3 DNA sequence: TGTGCCAGCAGCTCCCCGGACTATGGCTACACCTTC. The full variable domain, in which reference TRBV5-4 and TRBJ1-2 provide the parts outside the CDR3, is ETGVTQSPTHLIKTRGQQVTLRCSSQSGHNTVSWYQQALGQGPQFIFQYYREEENGRGNFPPRFSGLQFPNYSSELNVNALELDDSALYLCASSSPDYGYTFGSGTRLTVV.

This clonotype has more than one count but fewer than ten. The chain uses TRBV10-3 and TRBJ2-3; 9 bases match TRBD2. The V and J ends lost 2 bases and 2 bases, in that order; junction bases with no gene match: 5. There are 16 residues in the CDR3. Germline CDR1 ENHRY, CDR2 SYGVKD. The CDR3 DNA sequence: TGTGCCATCAGTGAGGGTAGCGGGGGCCCCACAGATACGCAGTATTTT. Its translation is CAISEGSGGPTDTQYF.

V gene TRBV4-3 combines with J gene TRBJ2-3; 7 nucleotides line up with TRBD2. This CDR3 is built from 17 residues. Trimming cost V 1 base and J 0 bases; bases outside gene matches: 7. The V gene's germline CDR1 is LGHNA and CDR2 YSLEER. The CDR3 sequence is CASSQGGGGRSTDTQYF. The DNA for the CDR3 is TGCGCCAGCAGCCAAGGGGGGGGAGGACGTAGCACAGATACGCAGTATTTT.

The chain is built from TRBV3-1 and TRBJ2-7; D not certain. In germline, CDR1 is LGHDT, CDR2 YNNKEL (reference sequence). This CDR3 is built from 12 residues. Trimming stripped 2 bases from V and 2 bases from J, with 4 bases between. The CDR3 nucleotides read TGTGCCAGCAGCCAACGACCCTACGAGCAGTACTTC. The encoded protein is CASSQRPYEQYF.